One and the same sample provided the 25 T cell receptor beta chains below, sequenced in a study of CD8 T cells in ankylosing spondylitis. Findings of the study overall: Within ankylosing spondylitis blood, a TCR beta motif made up of seven or eight highly homologous variants appeared to be characteristic.

TCRdb used MiXCR to reprocess the 5' RACE reads, holding one entry per CDR3 protein. This table has about 210,000 distinct CDR3 sequences, roughly 6.6% appearing once. Their antigens remain unidentified. The specimen sequenced was blood, either unsorted or a sorted T cell fraction (not recorded which). These receptor sequences come from a male donor with ankylosing spondylitis.

This clonotype was picked up many times. CDR3 amino acids: CASSSGTWRGAYEQYF. The CDR3 DNA sequence: TGTGCCAGCAGCTCTGGGACTTGGAGGGGAGCCTACGAGCAGTACTTC. The chain has TRBV7-9 and TRBJ2-7, with a possible D match to TRBD2 (6 bases). V lost 4 bases and J lost 2, with 18 bases in between. Germline CDR1 SEHNR, CDR2 FQNEAQ (reference sequence). The CDR3 is 16 amino acids.

This clonotype showed up just a few times. The rearrangement links TRBV20-1 to TRBJ1-5; no firm D call. V was clipped by 5 bases and J by 0 bases, with 8 bases between them. CDR3 size: 13 residues. Looked up from germline, CDR1 is DFQATT and CDR2 is SNEGSKA (reference sequence). CDR3 DNA: TGCAGTGCTCAGGCGCCTAGCAATCAGCCCCAGCATTTT. Protein sequence: CSAQAPSNQPQHF.

V usage is TRBV4-3 and J usage is TRBJ1-5; maybe TRBD1 (5 bases). This CDR3 has 13 residues. Germline V gene data show CDR1 as LGHNA and CDR2 as YSLEER. V shed 4 bases and J shed 6 bases, with 10 bases lying between them. Here the CDR3 DNA reads TGCGCCAGCAGCCCCGCAGGGAGTCAGCCCCAGCATTTT. This gives the protein CASSPAGSQPQHF.

In this sample, this clonotype turned up many times. The V and J genes are TRBV6-1 and TRBJ2-3; 7 bases are a match to TRBD1. Germline CDR1 is MNHNS and CDR2 is SASEGT. The ends lost 10 bases at V and 4 bases at J; junction bases unmatched: 14. This CDR3 spans 15 amino acids. The CDR3 region is CATYSRGGEADTQYF. CDR3 nucleotide sequence: TGTGCCACCTACTCTAGAGGGGGCGAGGCAGATACGCAGTATTTT.

This chain links TRBV6-1 with TRBJ1-3, with no clear D. V lost 6 bases and J 0 bases, leaving 6 bases between the germline ends. Germline values: CDR1 MNHNS, CDR2 SASEGT. CDR3 length: 13 residues. CDR3 in DNA: TGTGCCAGCAGGGGGATCTCTGGAAACACCATATATTTT. Translation: CASRGISGNTIYF.

The chain is built from TRBV5-1 and TRBJ2-1; no clear D gene. Germline values: CDR1 SGHRS, CDR2 YFSETQ. CDR3 size: 16 residues. Deletions cut 4 bases from V and 4 bases from J, with 18 bases between. CDR3 DNA sequence: TGCGCCAGCAGCCGCCGCGGATCCTCACTTTACAATGAGCAGTTCTTC. Protein: CASSRRGSSLYNEQFF.

The gene calls are TRBV7-6 and TRBJ2-2; D is unclear. The length of the CDR3 is 18 residues. Germline V gives CDR1 SGHVS, CDR2 FNYEAQ. V gave up 5 bases and J gave up 2 bases, with 21 bases separating them. The CDR3 spells CASSPPVLRPTNTGELFF. The CDR3 DNA follows: TGTGCCAGCAGCCCCCCGGTATTAAGACCAACCAACACCGGGGAGCTGTTTTTT. The full variable domain, rest sourced from reference TRBV7-6 and TRBJ2-2, is GAGVSQSPRYKVTKRGQDVALRCDPISGHVSLYWYRQALGQGPEFLTYFNYEAQQDKSGLPNDRFSAERPEGSISTLTIQRTEQRDSAMYRCASSPPVLRPTNTGELFFGEGSRLTVL.

The rearrangement links TRBV7-9 to TRBJ2-7; 8 bases line up with TRBD1. Per the germline V gene, CDR1 is SEHNR and CDR2 is FQNEAQ (reference sequence). The CDR3 extends over 14 amino acids. Trimming at V came to 6 bases and at J to 2 bases, leaving 6 bases not matched to a gene. The DNA for the CDR3 is TGTGCCAGCAGAAAGGACAGGGACACCTACGAGCAGTACTTC. Translated: CASRKDRDTYEQYF.

This clonotype has ten or more counts. The chain carries TRBV28 and TRBJ2-5; TRBD2 matches at 11 bases. Trimming took 10 bases from V and 5 from J; bases not matched to a gene: 9. The CDR3 spans 14 residues. The germline V gene has CDR1 MDHEN and CDR2 SYDVKM. The CDR3 nucleotides are TGTGCCACCCTAGCGGGGGGAGTCTTCGAGACCCAGTACTTC. Its protein product is CATLAGGVFETQYF.

This clonotype has just a few counts. CDR3 residues: CASSLGPGEMTQYF. CDR3 in DNA: TGTGCCAGCAGTTTAGGGCCTGGGGAGATGACCCAGTACTTC. The chain combines TRBV27 with TRBJ2-5; possible D gene TRBD2, 5 bases. Germline V gene lookup returns CDR1 MNHEY and CDR2 SMNVEV (reference sequence). The V end lost 2 bases, the J end lost 7 bases, and 14 bases lay between the germline ends. There are 14 residues in the CDR3.

This clonotype was counted ten times or more. The chain employs TRBV18 and TRBJ1-5, with D tentatively TRBD1 (5 bases). Germline CDR1 and CDR2: KGHSH and LQKENI. CDR3 length equals 16 residues. V was clipped by 2 bases and J by 4 bases, with 15 bases between them. The CDR3 nucleotides are TGTGCCAGCTCACCAAGGTACCGGGGGGGTAATCAGCCCCAGCATTTT. Translating gives CASSPRYRGGNQPQHF.

The table lists this clonotype with a few counts. CDR3 in amino acids: CASSPHQVPYGYTF. The CDR3 coding sequence is TGCGCCAGCAGCCCCCATCAGGTCCCCTATGGCTACACCTTC. The rearrangement joins TRBV4-3 to TRBJ1-2; D is unresolved. Trimming cost V 4 bases and J 4 bases, with 13 bases left between them. The CDR3 contains 14 residues. Per germline, CDR1 LGHNA and CDR2 YSLEER.

This clonotype appeared many times. CDR3 coding DNA: TGTGCCACCAGCGGTGGACAGGCTAGCTCCTACAATGAGCAGTTCTTC. Amino acids: CATSGGQASSYNEQFF. The V gene is TRBV15, the J gene TRBJ2-1; the match to TRBD1 covers 7 bases. The germline V gene has CDR1 LNHNV and CDR2 YYDKDF (reference sequence). CDR3 length equals 16 residues. J lost 0 bases, V lost 5 bases, and 7 bases had no gene match.

In regard to this clonotype: This may come from a read error, since a much larger clone is one base off. Lacking the conserved final phenylalanine or tryptophan, this CDR3 likely reflects a read error. The chain joins TRBV7-9 to TRBJ2-7; D gene ambiguous. In germline, CDR1 is SEHNR, CDR2 FQNEAQ (reference sequence). The CDR3 loop spans 11 amino acids. Trimming took 5 bases from V and 5 from J, leaving 7 bases between them. CDR3 residues: CASSAPDEQYL. The CDR3 nucleotides read TGTGCCAGCAGCGCGCCCGACGAGCAGTACCTC.

This clonotype has more than one count but fewer than ten. The V gene is TRBV25-1, the J gene TRBJ2-5; the D gene is possibly TRBD2 (6 bases). In germline, CDR1 is MGHDK, CDR2 SYGVNS. V shed 5 bases and J shed 4 bases, with 14 bases lying between them. CDR3 length: 14 residues. For the CDR3, the DNA is TGTGCCAGCAGTAGGGCGGGGCCGGGAGAGACCCAGTACTTC. Translated, it gives CASSRAGPGETQYF.

This clonotype was counted many times. This CDR3 is CSARGLTPNTGELFF. DNA of the CDR3: TGCAGTGCTAGAGGGTTGACTCCGAACACCGGGGAGCTGTTTTTT. V gene TRBV20-1 combines with J gene TRBJ2-2; D call uncertain. Trimming took off 1 base at V and 0 bases at J, with 9 bases between the two ends. This CDR3 has 15 residues. Germline V gene sequence: CDR1 DFQATT, CDR2 SNEGSKA (reference sequence).

This clonotype was seen many times. The chain combines TRBV5-6 with TRBJ2-7; D ambiguous. The CDR3 has 13 amino acids. Germline V gene data show CDR1 as SGHDT and CDR2 as YYEEEE. The V end was cut by 0 bases, the J end by 3 bases, with 7 bases between. The CDR3 DNA is TGTGCCAGCAGCTTGGGCCTGAACTACGAGCAGTACTTC. Its translation is CASSLGLNYEQYF.

This clonotype was found many times. The CDR3 reads CASAIRQGVNTEAFF. CDR3 bases: TGTGCCTCAGCGATTAGGCAGGGGGTGAACACTGAAGCTTTCTTT. This chain connects TRBV30 to TRBJ1-1; TRBD1 agrees at 7 bases. The ends lost 7 bases at V and 0 bases at J; junction bases unmatched: 11. CDR3 size: 15 residues. The germline V gene has CDR1 GTSNPN and CDR2 SVGIG (reference sequence). Complete variable domain (other parts from reference TRBV30 and TRBJ1-1): SQTIHQWPATLVQPVGSPLSLECTVEGTSNPNLYWYRQAAGRGLQLLFYSVGIGQISSEVPQNLSASRPQDRQFILSSKKLLLSDSGFYLCASAIRQGVNTEAFFGQGTRLTVV.

In its sample, this clonotype was seen many times. The rearrangement joins TRBV27 to TRBJ2-1; D might be TRBD2 (5 bases). The V and J ends lost 5 bases and 0 bases respectively, with 14 bases between them. The CDR3 spans 16 residues. Germline V gene data show CDR1 as MNHEY and CDR2 as SMNVEV (reference sequence). This chain's CDR3 is CASSPGRASSYNEQFF. CDR3 sequence (DNA): TGTGCCAGCAGTCCCGGGCGGGCGAGCTCCTACAATGAGCAGTTCTTC.

The chain has TRBV20-1 and TRBJ1-2; D not certain. This CDR3 is built from 15 residues. V was trimmed by 0 bases and J by 4 bases, leaving 15 bases between them. Germline CDR1 DFQATT, CDR2 SNEGSKA (reference sequence). CDR3 in amino acids: CSARDPKWAGYGYTF. The CDR3 coding sequence is TGCAGTGCTAGAGATCCAAAGTGGGCGGGCTATGGCTACACCTTC.

This clonotype appeared many times. The gene calls are TRBV11-2 and TRBJ2-1, with 7 bases matching TRBD1. Germline V gene sequence: CDR1 SGHAT, CDR2 FQNNGV. V shed 5 bases and J 4 bases; nucleotides not matched to a gene: 11. There are 16 residues in the CDR3. The chain's CDR3 is CASSAYRGQGYNEQFF. CDR3 bases: TGTGCCAGCAGCGCATACAGGGGCCAGGGGTACAATGAGCAGTTCTTC.

In its sample, this clonotype was seen a few times. The gene calls are TRBV5-1 and TRBJ1-1; a possible D gene is TRBD1 (5 bases). Trimming stripped 0 bases from V and 7 bases from J, with 10 bases between. The CDR3 contains 13 residues. Germline loops: CDR1 SGHRS, CDR2 YFSETQ. The CDR3 sequence is CASSLASRGEAFF. CDR3 bases: TGCGCCAGCAGCTTGGCCAGTAGGGGTGAAGCTTTCTTT.

This clonotype was counted ten times or more. V gene TRBV7-2 combines with J gene TRBJ1-2; D unresolved. The V gene lost 3 bases and the J gene lost 2 bases, with 7 bases spanning the gap. From germline, CDR1 is SGHTA and CDR2 FQGNSA. The CDR3 extends over 13 amino acids. CDR3 DNA: TGTGCCAGCAGCTTTCTATCCAACTATGGCTACACCTTC. Protein: CASSFLSNYGYTF.

This clonotype has a count of ten or more. The J gene is TRBJ2-1, the V gene TRBV4-2; D might be TRBD1 (6 bases). From germline, CDR1 is LGHNA and CDR2 YNFKEQ. The CDR3 has 19 amino acids. Between the trimmed V and J ends, which lost 4 bases and 6 bases, there was a span of 28 bases. The CDR3, as DNA: TGTGCCAGCAGCCCATCAGGGGTATATCCTCAATCGGTTTCCAATGAGCAGTTCTTC. Protein: CASSPSGVYPQSVSNEQFF.

This clonotype showed up just a few times. The genes are TRBV6-5 and TRBJ2-7; 9 bases line up with TRBD2. V dropped 0 bases and J dropped 7; count of bases not matched to a gene: 4. Germline CDR1 and CDR2: MNHEY and SVGAGI. This CDR3 has 14 residues. DNA for the CDR3: TGTGCCAGCAGTTACTCCCTAGCGGGAAGGGAGCAGTACTTC. Its protein is CASSYSLAGREQYF.